These 21 T cell receptor beta chains originate from one sample sequenced in a study of early T cells in non-severe SARS-CoV-2 infection. From the 5' RACE reads, TCRdb called clonotypes with MiXCR, one entry per CDR3 protein. The sample shows roughly 51,000 distinct CDR3 sequences, roughly 11% of them seen only once. Specimen: whole blood. The receptor set was obtained from an adult who was a healthcare worker with PCR-confirmed SARS-CoV-2 infection or an uninfected control (not recorded which).

The table lists this clonotype with a few counts. The genes are TRBV10-3 and TRBJ2-3; D is perhaps TRBD1 or TRBD2 (7 bases each). V gave up 8 bases and J gave up 6 bases, with 18 bases separating them. Germline V gives CDR1 ENHRY, CDR2 SYGVKD. The CDR3 length is 14 residues. CDR3 DNA sequence: TGTGCCATCCGACAGGGAGGGGAGGAGGATACGCAGTATTTT. Protein: CAIRQGGEEDTQYF.

This clonotype was observed a handful of times. The chain employs TRBV9 and TRBJ2-2, with D perhaps TRBD2 (5 bases). V was cut by 1 base and J by 8 bases, with 12 bases left in between. Germline V gene sequence: CDR1 SGDLS, CDR2 YYNGEE. The CDR3 sequence is 14 residues long. In DNA form, the CDR3 reads TGTGCCAGCAGCGTAACCACGGGGTCGGGGGAGCTGTTTTTT. This sequence encodes CASSVTTGSGELFF.

V is TRBV20-1 and J is TRBJ1-1; tentatively, D is TRBD1 (5 bases). The CDR3 totals 17 residues. Trimming stripped 0 bases from V and 3 bases from J, with 20 bases between. Germline CDR1 is DFQATT and CDR2 is SNEGSKA (reference sequence). For the CDR3, the DNA is TGCAGTGCTAGAGATCTCTGGTCGTCAGGGCTTTACACTGAAGCTTTCTTT. It is translated as CSARDLWSSGLYTEAFF.

Only a few counts were recorded for this clonotype. This sequence joins TRBV2 and TRBJ2-3; TRBD1 matches at 11 bases. CDR3 size: 14 residues. Losses at the gene ends were 5 bases for V and 5 bases for J; bases not matched to a gene: 3. Germline V gene sequence: CDR1 SNHLY, CDR2 FYNNEI. CDR3 sequence: CASSLDRGQDTQYF. The CDR3 nucleotides are TGTGCCAGCAGTCTGGACAGGGGGCAAGATACGCAGTATTTT.

The chain combines TRBV28 with TRBJ2-2; possibly TRBD2 for D (5 bases). V dropped 5 bases and J dropped 3 bases, with 13 bases sitting between them. From germline, CDR1 is MDHEN and CDR2 SYDVKM. The CDR3 has 15 amino acids. The CDR3 protein is CASSVLRGYTGELFF. The CDR3 coding sequence is TGTGCCAGCAGTGTCCTTCGAGGGTACACCGGGGAGCTGTTTTTT.

The V gene is TRBV28, the J gene TRBJ2-7; no reliable D call. CDR1 MDHEN and CDR2 SYDVKM come from the germline V gene. The CDR3 runs 12 residues. Trimming removed 5 bases from V and 12 bases from J, with 17 bases in between. The CDR3 sequence: CASSLRNPARYF. CDR3 sequence (DNA): TGTGCCAGCAGTCTTCGAAACCCAGCGCGGTACTTC.

This clonotype was seen ten or more times. The J gene is TRBJ1-1, the V gene TRBV28; D gene uncertain. Germline CDR1 is MDHEN and CDR2 is SYDVKM. This CDR3 contains 15 residues. V was shortened by 5 bases and J by 4 bases, with 17 bases between the two germline ends. This chain's CDR3 is CASSLGGNRATEAFF. The CDR3 nucleotides read TGTGCCAGCAGTCTGGGAGGGAATAGGGCCACTGAAGCTTTCTTT.

Relative to its sample, this clonotype is medium-sized. The chain combines TRBV19 with TRBJ2-7; the match to TRBD2 covers 7 bases. CDR3 length equals 12 residues. V was clipped by 7 bases and J by 6 bases; unmatched bases: 6. Germline CDR1 LNHDA, CDR2 SQIVND (reference sequence). The CDR3 spells CASTMGGGEQYF. The CDR3 DNA sequence: TGTGCCAGTACCATGGGCGGGGGCGAGCAGTACTTC.

This clonotype was detected many times. CDR3 in amino acids: CASSEVLRDEQYF. CDR3 in DNA: TGTGCCAGCAGTGAAGTCCTGAGGGATGAGCAGTACTTC. J is TRBJ2-7 and V is TRBV6-1; TRBD2 is a possible D gene (5 bases). Trimming cost V 1 base and J 7 bases, with 11 bases left between them. The length of the CDR3 is 13 residues. Germline V gene data show CDR1 as MNHNS and CDR2 as SASEGT.

The chain has TRBV3-1 and TRBJ2-7; the D gene is possibly TRBD1 (6 bases). Trimming shortened V by 4 bases and J by 3 bases, and 16 bases separated the two germline ends. CDR3 size: 15 residues. CDR1 is LGHDT, CDR2 YNNKEL, per germline (reference sequence). The CDR3 DNA follows: TGTGCCAGCAGCCCACCAGGGACACTGAACTACGAGCAGTACTTC. It encodes CASSPPGTLNYEQYF.

This clonotype has at least ten counts. The CDR3, as DNA: TGTGCCAGCAGCGTAAGGGGGTGGGACAATGAGCAGTTCTTC. It codes for CASSVRGWDNEQFF. The chain employs TRBV9 and TRBJ2-1, with D possibly matching TRBD1 (6 bases). CDR1 is SGDLS, CDR2 YYNGEE, per germline. The CDR3 runs 14 residues. The V and J ends lost 1 base and 5 bases respectively, with 10 bases between them.

This clonotype occurred many times. V gene TRBV27 combines with J gene TRBJ1-4; 8 nucleotides align to TRBD1. After removal of 6 bases from V and 8 bases from J, the junction contained 8 bases not matched to a gene. CDR3 size: 14 residues. Germline V lookup: CDR1 MNHEY, CDR2 SMNVEV (reference sequence). CDR3 residues: CASRSRGQGEKLFF. CDR3 sequence (DNA): TGTGCCAGCAGGTCCAGGGGGCAGGGGGAAAAACTGTTTTTT. Looking up the rest from reference TRBV27 and TRBJ1-4 gives the full variable domain: EAQVTQNPRYLITVTGKKLTVTCSQNMNHEYMSWYRQDPGLGLRQIYYSMNVEVTDKGDVPEGYKVSRKEKRNFPLILESPSPNQTSLYFCASRSRGQGEKLFFGSGTQLSVL.

The rearrangement links TRBV11-2 to TRBJ2-2; D is uncertain. Germline CDR1 reads SGHAT; CDR2 reads FQNNGV. The V and J ends lost 5 bases and 0 bases respectively, with 10 bases between them. The CDR3 has 15 residues. The CDR3 DNA reads as TGTGCCAGCAGCAAAACCAGTACGAACACCGGGGAGCTGTTTTTT. Residues: CASSKTSTNTGELFF. Supplemented by reference TRBV11-2 and TRBJ2-2, the full variable domain reads EAGVAQSPRYKIIEKRQSVAFWCNPISGHATLYWYQQILGQGPKLLIQFQNNGVVDDSQLPKDRFSAERLKGVDSTLKIQPAKLEDSAVYLCASSKTSTNTGELFFGEGSRLTVL.

This clonotype was seen ten or more times. This chain links TRBV4-1 with TRBJ2-3; D ambiguous. The CDR3 sequence is 13 residues long. Germline V CDR1 and CDR2: MGHRA, YSYEKL. V lost 4 bases to trimming and J lost 3 bases, with 8 bases between them. CDR3 residues: CASSPIGTDTQYF. The CDR3 region has the DNA TGCGCCAGCAGCCCTATCGGAACAGATACGCAGTATTTT.

This clonotype was picked up a small number of times. The rearrangement links TRBV20-1 to TRBJ2-1; 8 bases are shared with TRBD2. The CDR3 is made up of 15 amino acids. V lost 5 bases to trimming and J lost 0 bases; unmatched junction nucleotides: 6. Germline CDR1 reads DFQATT; CDR2 reads SNEGSKA (reference sequence). The CDR3 DNA reads as TGCAGTGCTTCTACTAGCGGTAGCTCCTACAATGAGCAGTTCTTC. Translation gives CSASTSGSSYNEQFF.

The rearrangement uses TRBV7-9 and TRBJ1-1, with TRBD1 matching over 7 bases. The CDR3 contains 13 residues. V dropped 6 bases and J dropped 4; count of bases not matched to a gene: 5. Germline loops: CDR1 SEHNR, CDR2 FQNEAQ (reference sequence). The CDR3 spells CASSSQGGTEAFF. The CDR3 DNA follows: TGTGCCAGCAGTTCGCAGGGGGGCACTGAAGCTTTCTTT.

The V and J genes are TRBV12-3 or TRBV12-4 and TRBJ1-2; D remains ambiguous. The CDR3 consists of 13 residues. Trimming pared 2 bases from V and 4 bases from J, leaving 8 bases between. CDR3 nucleotide sequence: TGTGCCAGCAGTTTAATACAGCCCTATGGCTACACCTTC. Encoded protein: CASSLIQPYGYTF.

A few counts support this clonotype. The genes are TRBV19 and TRBJ1-5; D not certain. V lost 1 base, J lost 7 bases, and 5 bases lay in between. The length of the CDR3 is 12 residues. CDR1 is LNHDA, CDR2 SQIVND, per germline (reference sequence). CDR3 sequence reads: CASSIALQPQHF. DNA of the CDR3: TGTGCCAGTAGTATAGCCTTACAGCCCCAGCATTTT.

The CDR3 sequence: CASSLNPTGTGANVLTF. The CDR3 DNA reads TGCGCCAGCAGCCTAAACCCGACAGGGACTGGGGCCAACGTCCTGACTTTC. The chain uses TRBV5-1 and TRBJ2-6; 7 bases are a match to TRBD1. The CDR3 runs 17 residues. Per germline, CDR1 SGHRS and CDR2 YFSETQ. V lost 4 bases and J lost 2; bases outside the gene matches: 9.

This clonotype was recorded many times. V usage is TRBV5-1 and J usage is TRBJ2-7; D is possibly TRBD2 (6 bases). Trimming cost V 0 bases and J 4 bases, with 14 bases left between them. This CDR3 comprises 15 residues. CDR1 is SGHRS, CDR2 YFSETQ, per germline. CDR3 sequence reads: CASSLGGSGTYEQYF. CDR3 nucleotides: TGCGCCAGCAGCTTGGGAGGTAGCGGCACGTACGAGCAGTACTTC.

This clonotype was recorded at least ten times. V usage is TRBV12-3 or TRBV12-4 and J usage is TRBJ2-7; 8 bases match TRBD2. CDR3 length: 15 residues. Unmatched junction bases numbered 12, after V lost 6 bases and J lost 5 bases. The CDR3 here is CASSPRGGRQDEQYF. DNA of the CDR3: TGTGCCAGCAGCCCTAGGGGCGGGAGGCAGGACGAGCAGTACTTC.